This T cell receptor beta chain stems from a study of identical twins. The CDR3 covers 19 residues. Trimming removed 3 bases from V and 4 bases from J; junction bases left unmatched: 17. Per germline, CDR1 KGHSH and CDR2 LQKENI. On this clonotype: Its antigen is not known.

TCRdb itself ran the 5' RACE reads through MiXCR, one entry per CDR3 protein. Counted here are 450,000 or so distinct CDR3 sequences, 24% occurring once; the ten biggest clones make up roughly 3%. Study-level points and caveats: Weaker excess twin sharing was seen among beta out-of-frame sequences. Models underpredicted monozygotic twin sharing of out-of-frame TCR alpha.

These data were likewise used in another study, on T cells expressing NK-cell markers. That source adds: Of CD8+ T cells, roughly 1.0-7.5% belonged to dominant NKG2C+ clonotypes in six donors. Topping the CD3+CD56-NKG2C+ fraction as well were these clonotypes, in a handful of donors.

The TCR was taken from a woman between 18 and 30 years old in good health. The V and J genes are TRBV18 and TRBJ2-3; TRBD2 agrees at 9 bases. The sequenced material came from CD4+ T cells sorted from blood. CDR3: CASSPRQSGGRLSPDTQYF. In nucleotides, the CDR3 is TGTGCCAGCTCACCGAGGCAAAGCGGGGGGAGATTAAGCCCAGATACGCAGTATTTT.